The 18 T cell receptor beta chains below were found in one sample sequenced in a study of regulatory T cells in long-lasting Graves disease. To make TCR beta libraries, researchers used iRepertoire HTBI primers and Arm-PCR of CDR3 regions. One entry per CDR3 protein, called by TCRdb with MiXCR from the multiplex PCR reads. The data show roughly 450,000 distinct CDR3 sequences, with approximately 23% seen just once and around 13% held by the top ten. Time point reported: persistent/refractory GD, antithyroid drugs over 5 years with positive TRAb. After RNA was extracted from PBMCs, the TCR library was made from it. The sample here was peripheral blood mononuclear cells (PBMCs), taken when the disease was refractory, from a patient treated with antithyroid drugs. These receptors originate from a female donor with Graves disease.

Comments on this clonotype: This may stem from a read error, because a much larger clone lies one nucleotide away. The genes are TRBV6-2 or TRBV6-3 and TRBJ1-2; 8 nucleotides line up with TRBD1. The CDR3 sequence is 17 residues long. The germline gives CDR1 MNHEY, CDR2 SVGEGT. The CDR3 protein is CVSSYPRRTGPNYGYTF. As DNA, the CDR3 is TGTGTCAGCAGTTACCCAAGACGGACAGGGCCTAACTATGGCTACACCTTC.

This clonotype occurred a few times. V usage is TRBV10-3 and J usage is TRBJ1-3; D gene ambiguous. Germline V CDR1 and CDR2: ENHRY, SYGVKD. The CDR3 runs to 12 residues. The V and J ends lost 7 bases and 0 bases respectively, with 4 bases between them. The CDR3 loop is CAIISSGNTIYF. In DNA form, the CDR3 reads TGTGCCATCATTAGCTCTGGAAACACCATATATTTT.

In its sample, this clonotype was seen many times. The chain has TRBV30 and TRBJ2-5; 9 nucleotides agree with TRBD2. Germline V lookup: CDR1 GTSNPN, CDR2 SVGIG (reference sequence). The CDR3 covers 14 residues. Unmatched junction bases numbered 8, after V lost 4 bases and J lost 5 bases. This CDR3 is CAWTTGGTSETQYF. CDR3 nucleotides: TGTGCCTGGACCACCGGCGGGACTAGCGAGACCCAGTACTTC.

The chain links TRBV29-1 to TRBJ2-7; 11 bases are a match to TRBD2. The germline CDR1 and CDR2 sequences are SQVTM and ANQGSEA. With 4 bases clipped from V and 3 bases from J, the junction kept 8 bases outside the gene matches. The CDR3 runs 15 residues. The CDR3 sequence is CSVVGGGTSGYEQYF. CDR3 DNA: TGCAGCGTTGTTGGGGGGGGGACTAGCGGCTACGAGCAGTACTTC.

There are a few counts of this clonotype. The V and J genes are TRBV6-1 and TRBJ1-5; a possible D gene is TRBD1 (5 bases). Trimming left V 6 bases short and J 3 bases short, with 12 bases between. Germline CDR1 is MNHNS and CDR2 is SASEGT. There are 14 residues in the CDR3. The CDR3 DNA reads TGTGCCAGCAGATACGGGGGTGTCAATCAGCCCCAGCATTTT. Translated: CASRYGGVNQPQHF.

This clonotype was seen only a few times. The genes are TRBV20-1 and TRBJ2-7, with D hard to call. Germline V lookup: CDR1 DFQATT, CDR2 SNEGSKA (reference sequence). Trimming cost V 5 bases and J 4 bases, with 15 bases left between them. The CDR3 spans 13 residues. The CDR3 sequence: CSAYQVAGYEQYF. CDR3 nucleotide sequence: TGCAGTGCTTATCAGGTGGCTGGGTACGAGCAGTACTTC.

This clonotype appeared many times. The V and J genes are TRBV3-1 and TRBJ1-6; 7 bases are shared with TRBD1. Germline V lookup: CDR1 LGHDT, CDR2 YNNKEL (reference sequence). The CDR3 contains 14 residues. J gave up 10 bases and V 7 bases, and 10 bases lay outside the gene matches. CDR3 amino acids: CASTRGQEASPLHF. The CDR3 nucleotides are TGTGCCAGCACTCGAGGACAGGAGGCATCACCCCTCCACTTT.

The V and J genes are TRBV6-1 and TRBJ2-4; 9 bases fit TRBD1. Germline CDR1 and CDR2: MNHNS and SASEGT. Germline trimming cut 7 bases from V and 4 bases from J; bases unmatched to any gene: 5. CDR3 size: 14 residues. CDR3 amino acids: CASIQTGGKNIQYF. In DNA, the CDR3 is TGTGCCAGCATCCAGACAGGGGGTAAAAACATTCAGTACTTC.

This clonotype was counted a few times. The J gene is TRBJ1-1, the V gene TRBV19; D gene unclear. Between the trimmed V and J ends, which lost 5 bases and 1 base, there was a span of 11 bases. Germline values: CDR1 LNHDA, CDR2 SQIVND (reference sequence). The CDR3 consists of 14 residues. The CDR3 DNA is TGTGCCAGTAGTCACCTGGACGGGAACACTGAAGCTTTCTTT. Translating gives CASSHLDGNTEAFF.

This clonotype has ten or more counts. The chain has TRBV28 and TRBJ2-1; TRBD1 matches 10 bases. Per germline, CDR1 MDHEN and CDR2 SYDVKM. Losses at the gene ends were 5 bases for V and 9 bases for J; bases not matched to a gene: 4. The CDR3 totals 13 residues. CDR3 residues: CASSDRGLSEQFF. The DNA for the CDR3 is TGTGCCAGCAGTGACAGGGGGCTTAGTGAGCAGTTCTTC.

The chain joins TRBV30 to TRBJ1-1; perhaps TRBD1 as D (5 bases). V dropped 7 bases and J dropped 1 base, with 7 bases sitting between them. CDR1 and CDR2 (germline): GTSNPN, SVGIG (reference sequence). The length of the CDR3 is 11 residues. For the CDR3, the DNA is TGTGCCTCCGACAGGAACACTGAAGCTTTCTTT. Translated, it gives CASDRNTEAFF.

For this clonotype: A read error may be the cause here, since a much bigger clone is one base away. The rearrangement uses TRBV29-1 and TRBJ1-2; no clear D gene. The CDR3 has 12 residues. In germline, CDR1 is SQVTM, CDR2 ANQGSEA. Trimming stripped 6 bases from V and 7 bases from J, with 15 bases between. The CDR3 DNA follows: TGCAGCGTAGCTATAGGGTTTGGTGGCTACACCTTC. Its protein product is CSVAIGFGGYTF.

This clonotype was detected many times. The rearrangement uses TRBV6-1 and TRBJ1-2, with 7 bases that match TRBD1. This CDR3 has 15 residues. V was clipped by 6 bases and J by 3 bases; unmatched bases: 10. Per germline, CDR1 MNHNS and CDR2 SASEGT. CDR3 DNA: TGTGCCAGCAGCCCACTCGGGCAGGGGGACTATGGCTACACCTTC. Its protein product is CASSPLGQGDYGYTF.

The table lists this clonotype with many counts. J is TRBJ1-3 and V is TRBV20-1, with a tentative D call TRBD1 (6 bases). Germline CDR1 reads DFQATT; CDR2 reads SNEGSKA (reference sequence). This CDR3 is built from 14 residues. V gave up 6 bases and J gave up 0 bases, with 12 bases separating them. For the CDR3, the DNA is TGCAGTGCCAATGACAGGAGCTCTGGAAACACCATATATTTT. It translates to CSANDRSSGNTIYF.

This clonotype was seen at least ten times. J is TRBJ1-4 and V is TRBV3-1; 8 nucleotides match TRBD1. With 4 bases clipped from V and 7 bases from J, the junction kept 5 bases outside the gene matches. Looked up from germline, CDR1 is LGHDT and CDR2 is YNNKEL (reference sequence). CDR3 length: 14 residues. The CDR3 coding sequence is TGTGCCAGCAGCCCCGCCGGACAGGGTGAAAAACTGTTTTTT. It specifies CASSPAGQGEKLFF.

This clonotype appeared many times. The CDR3 nucleotides are TGTGCCAGCAGCCTCTTCCCCATATACGAGCAGTACTTC. Translation: CASSLFPIYEQYF. The chain combines TRBV7-2 with TRBJ2-7, with D uncertain. The germline gives CDR1 SGHTA, CDR2 FQGNSA. The V gene lost 5 bases and the J gene lost 4 bases, with 12 bases spanning the gap. This CDR3 is built from 13 residues.

The V and J genes are TRBV7-3 and TRBJ2-7; tentative D call: TRBD2 (6 bases). Germline V lookup: CDR1 SGHTA, CDR2 FQGTGA. This CDR3 is 15 amino acids long. Trimming removed 5 bases at V and 1 base at J, with 15 bases between. CDR3 sequence reads: CASSKSPGASYEQYF. The CDR3 region has the DNA TGTGCCAGCAGCAAGAGCCCGGGAGCTTCCTACGAGCAGTACTTC. Looking up the rest from reference TRBV7-3 and TRBJ2-7 gives the full variable domain: GAGVSQTPSNKVTEKGKYVELRCDPISGHTALYWYRQSLGQGPEFLIYFQGTGAADDSGLPNDRFFAVRPEGSVSTLKIQRTERGDSAVYLCASSKSPGASYEQYFGPGTRLTVT.

Comment on this clonotype: With a much larger clone just one base away, this may be a read error. This likely comes from a read error, as the CDR3 has no conserved phenylalanine or tryptophan at its end. This chain uses TRBV7-9 with TRBJ2-5; the match to TRBD1 covers 7 bases. Trimming removed 5 bases from V and 7 bases from J; junction bases left unmatched: 7. CDR1 and CDR2 from the germline V gene are SEHNR and FQNEAQ (reference sequence). This CDR3 comprises 13 residues. The CDR3 loop is CASSLTGDATQYL. The DNA for the CDR3 is TGTGCCAGCAGCCTTACAGGGGACGCGACCCAGTACCTC.